Listed below are T cell receptor beta chains from one sample, sequenced in a study of shared T cell receptors in the human thymus. Data came from immunoSEQ multiplex PCR; TCRdb stores just in-frame clones and leaves some out. Of fewer than 700,000 clones listed, approximately 87% were seen once; the top ten hold approximately 0.01%. This sample was shared with a second study, whose subject was human thymus T cells.

Specimen: thymocytes. The receptors come from a boy less than two years old with a congenital heart defect. Both conserved end residues are part of each CDR3. D genes are given only for firm matches. Clone size is shown for a subset of rows, as once, few, many or a class of expanded clone.

clone_size j_call d_call v_call cdr3_nt cdr3_aa
. TRBJ2-3 TRBD2 TRBV4-3 TGCGCCAGCAGCCAAGAAGGGGCTACGGGGGGTCTAAGCACAGATACGCAGTATTTT CASSQEGATGGLSTDTQYF
. TRBJ2-7 TRBD2 TRBV28 TGTGCCAGCAGTTTATCCAACCGAGGGAGCGGGGTCTCCTACGAGCAGTACTTC CASSLSNRGSGVSYEQYF
. TRBJ1-3 . TRBV19 TGTGCCAGTAGTATATCGGGGAGGAACACCATATATTTT CASSISGRNTIYF
. TRBJ2-7 TRBD1 TRBV15 TGTGCCACCAGCAGGGTCATGGGACAGACCACATACGAGCAGTACTTC CATSRVMGQTTYEQYF
. TRBJ1-2 TRBD1 TRBV9 TGTGCCAGCAGCCGGACAGGGGGCCTCTATGGCTACACCTTC CASSRTGGLYGYTF
. TRBJ1-2 . TRBV7-8 TGTGCCAGCAGTCCACTTCAGGGGTTTGGCTACACCTTC CASSPLQGFGYTF
. TRBJ2-7 TRBD2 TRBV10-3 TGTGCCATCGGGGAGGGACTAGCGGGAAGGGGCGAGCAGTACTTC CAIGEGLAGRGEQYF
. TRBJ2-7 TRBD1 TRBV28 TGTGCCAGCAGTCGGACAGGGGGCTCCTACGAGCAGTACTTC CASSRTGGSYEQYF
few TRBJ1-2 . TRBV21-1 TGTGCCAGCAGCAAAGTCCCGTATGGCTACACCTTC CASSKVPYGYTF
. TRBJ2-1 TRBD1 TRBV7-9 TGTGCCAGCAGCTCCGGACAGGGGCTGAATGAGCAGTTCTTC CASSSGQGLNEQFF
few TRBJ1-3 . TRBV7-2 TGTGCCAGCAGCAGACTTAGCTCTGGAAACACCATATATTTT CASSRLSSGNTIYF
. TRBJ2-7 . TRBV15 TGTGCCACCAGCAGAGCACCACTAGCAGCCCGCTACGAGCAGTACTTC CATSRAPLAARYEQYF
. TRBJ2-1 . TRBV14 TGTGCCAGCAGCCAAGAGGGGGCCCCCGTGGTGCTCTACAATGAGCAGTTCTTC CASSQEGAPVVLYNEQFF
. TRBJ2-5 TRBD2 TRBV29-1 TGCAGCGGGGGACTAGCGGGAGGCAATCGGAGAGAGACCCAGTACTTC CSGGLAGGNRRETQYF
. TRBJ2-3 . TRBV7-9 TGTGCCAGCAGCCCACTCGGTTCTTGGAGGAGCGCAGATACGCAGTATTTT CASSPLGSWRSADTQYF
. TRBJ2-7 TRBD2 TRBV5-1 TGCGCCAGCAGCTTGGGGCTAGCGGGCCGGTACGAGCAGTACTTC CASSLGLAGRYEQYF
. TRBJ2-3 . TRBV11-2 TGTGCCAGCAGCTTAGATGGGGCGTCGCCCGGAGCAGATACGCAGTATTTT CASSLDGASPGADTQYF
. TRBJ1-2 TRBD1 TRBV9 TGTGCCAGCAGCGCCGGACAGGGGAGAGACTATGGCTACACCTTC CASSAGQGRDYGYTF
. TRBJ2-3 . TRBV5-1 TGCGCCAGCAGCTGGAAGGACGGGAGCAGGGCAGATACGCAGTATTTT CASSWKDGSRADTQYF
. TRBJ1-2 TRBD1 TRBV2 TGTGCCAGCAGACCGGGACAGGATCGCTACTATGGCTACACCTTC CASRPGQDRYYGYTF